The next 9 T cell receptor beta chains were all read from a single sample in a study of blood T cell repertoires in COVID-19. Profiling relied on immunoSEQ multiplex PCR, and the TCRdb table lists in-frame clones only, not all of them. This table holds some 260,000 clones, about 90% found once. The specimen sequenced was PBMCs or T cells enriched from blood (not recorded which). These receptors were obtained from a woman aged 30 to 39 with acute COVID-19.

The V gene is TRBV28, the J gene TRBJ1-5, with 8 nucleotides matching TRBD1. The germline CDR1 and CDR2 sequences are MDHEN and SYDVKM. The CDR3 covers 15 residues. J was trimmed by 1 base and V by 6 bases; bases with no gene match: 5. CDR3 nucleotides: TGTGCCAGCAGCGACAGGGGAATAAGCAATCAGCCCCAGCATTTT. Translating it yields CASSDRGISNQPQHF.

The chain employs TRBV4-1 and TRBJ2-7; TRBD2 might be the D (6 bases). The V gene lost 4 bases and the J gene lost 7 bases, with 17 bases spanning the gap. This CDR3 contains 14 residues. CDR1 and CDR2 from the germline V gene are MGHRA and YSYEKL. The CDR3 sequence is CASSPLLGGREQYF. The CDR3, as DNA: TGCGCCAGCAGCCCCCTTTTGGGGGGAAGGGAGCAGTACTTC.

This rearrangement joins TRBV28 to TRBJ2-1, with D unresolved. The V end was cut by 8 bases, the J end by 0 bases, with 5 bases between. The CDR3 is 12 amino acids. Per germline, CDR1 MDHEN and CDR2 SYDVKM. The CDR3 is CASRGSYNEQFF. As DNA, the CDR3 is TGTGCCAGCCGCGGCTCCTACAATGAGCAGTTCTTC.

The V gene is TRBV5-4, the J gene TRBJ2-5; 7 bases agree with TRBD2. CDR3 size: 14 residues. Per the germline V gene, CDR1 is SGHNT and CDR2 is YYREEE (reference sequence). Unmatched junction bases numbered 6, after V lost 3 bases and J lost 4 bases. CDR3 residues: CASSSTSVGETQYF. DNA of the CDR3: TGTGCCAGCAGCTCTACTAGCGTAGGAGAGACCCAGTACTTC.

The V gene is TRBV7-3, the J gene TRBJ2-1, with TRBD2 identical over 7 bases. Germline V gene data show CDR1 as SGHTA and CDR2 as FQGTGA. This CDR3 comprises 14 residues. V lost 5 bases and J lost 5; bases outside the gene matches: 6. CDR3 nucleotide sequence: TGTGCCAGCAGCCCAACTAGCGTCGACAATGAGCAGTTCTTC. Its translation: CASSPTSVDNEQFF.

The chain combines TRBV6-5 with TRBJ1-2, with D unresolved. The germline V and J ends were trimmed by 2 bases and 3 bases, with 10 bases remaining between them. The CDR3 length is 14 residues. The V gene's germline CDR1 is MNHEY and CDR2 SVGAGI. The CDR3 loop is CASSYRGIYYGYTF. CDR3 sequence (DNA): TGTGCCAGCAGTTACCGGGGTATCTACTATGGCTACACCTTC.

This rearrangement joins TRBV5-6 to TRBJ2-1, with 10 bases that match TRBD2. V lost 4 bases, J lost 6 bases, and 10 bases stayed unmatched. Germline values: CDR1 SGHDT, CDR2 YYEEEE. The CDR3 is made up of 16 amino acids. The CDR3 sequence: CASSTSGGAQRNEQFF. The CDR3 nucleotides are TGTGCCAGCAGCACCAGCGGGGGGGCGCAACGCAATGAGCAGTTCTTC.

The rearrangement uses TRBV9 and TRBJ2-5; 11 positions match TRBD2. V was pared by 6 bases and J by 1 base, with 11 bases of the junction left unmatched. The CDR3 has 17 amino acids. Looked up from germline, CDR1 is SGDLS and CDR2 is YYNGEE. The CDR3 DNA is TGTGCCAGCAAGGGACTAGCGGCAGGGAGCGGCCAAGAGACCCAGTACTTC. Its protein product is CASKGLAAGSGQETQYF.

The chain employs TRBV9 and TRBJ2-7, with TRBD2 identical over 7 bases. The CDR3 is made up of 15 amino acids. CDR1 is SGDLS and CDR2 is YYNGEE in the germline V gene. The trim removed 2 bases at V and 0 bases at J, leaving 5 bases unmatched. CDR3 in amino acids: CASSVGTTNSYEQYF. The CDR3 region has the DNA TGTGCCAGCAGCGTTGGGACTACCAACTCCTACGAGCAGTACTTC.